Given below is one T cell receptor (beta chain) in context. Its antigen remains unknown. This sample was taken from a study of T cell responses to AZD1222 COVID-19 vaccine. The V and J ends lost 0 bases and 0 bases respectively, with 10 bases between them. CDR3 length: 15 amino acids. CDR1 is SGDLS and CDR2 is YYNGEE in the germline V gene. Assay used: immunoSEQ multiplex PCR; TCRdb lists only in-frame clones, some missing. The sample lists about 100,000 clones, around 90% occurring once. Study-wide results and caveats: Baseline serostatus was positive in only six AZD1222 recipients. Compared with day 0, the breadth and depth of the Spike-specific TCR repertoire rose significantly after two doses of AZD1222. As reported, nearly half of all spike-specific TCRs target variant regions that are unmutated. Regions 160-218 and 743-854 dominated among vaccine-associated CD4 TCRs spanning spike.

The TCR sequence derives from an adult in good health. Sequences were derived from peripheral blood, sampled on day 0 of AZD1222 vaccination. V and J are TRBV9 and TRBJ2-7; D is possibly TRBD1 (6 bases). CDR3 DNA: TGTGCCAGCAGCGTAGGGCAGGGGAACTCCTACGAGCAGTACTTC. Its protein product is CASSVGQGNSYEQYF.